These T cell receptor beta chains were read from a single sample in a study of blood T cell repertoires in COVID-19. Sequencing used immunoSEQ multiplex PCR; TCRdb keeps in-frame clones, though not all of them. The sample gives 110,000 to 150,000 clones, approximately 78% of which show up once; 4% to 5% is in the top ten. Sequencing used peripheral blood. The origin of the receptors is an elderly woman with acute or convalescent COVID-19. CDR3s include the opening cysteine and the closing phenylalanine or tryptophan. D genes are given only for firm matches. Expanded clones get a size class; other rows say once, few or many, or leave the size out.

D gene	V gene	clone size	J gene	CDR3 DNA	CDR3 protein
TRBD1	TRBV5-6	NA	TRBJ2-5	TGTGCCAGCAGCAAGACAGGGGATGAGAAGACCCAGTACTTC	CASSKTGDEKTQYF
NA	TRBV27	NA	TRBJ1-2	TGTGCCAGCAGTTCTCAGGGTCGCGGCTACACCTTC	CASSSQGRGYTF
NA	TRBV18	NA	TRBJ1-2	TGTGCCAGCTCAGGGGCGACAGCTAACTATGGCTACACCTTC	CASSGATANYGYTF
NA	TRBV6-5	NA	TRBJ2-5	TGTGCCAGTACTCGGGCCCCAAGAGGGGAGACCCAGTACTTC	CASTRAPRGETQYF
TRBD2	TRBV11-3	NA	TRBJ2-6	TGTGCCAGCAGCCCCGGGGGGTTTGCGGCTGGGGCCAACGTCCTGACTTTC	CASSPGGFAAGANVLTF
NA	TRBV5-1	NA	TRBJ2-1	TGCGCCAGCAGCCTTCTCATTGGGGCAATGTTCAATGAGCAGTTCTTC	CASSLLIGAMFNEQFF
NA	TRBV5-4	NA	TRBJ2-3	TGTGCCAGCAGCCCAAACACAGATACGCAGTATTTT	CASSPNTDTQYF
NA	TRBV6-5	once	TRBJ1-6	TGTGCCACCATGCGGGGGTATAATTCACCCCTCCACTTT	CATMRGYNSPLHF
TRBD2	TRBV24-1	once	TRBJ2-3	TGTGCCACCAGTGATTTTTGGGGGGAGGGGGATACGCAGTATTTT	CATSDFWGEGDTQYF
NA	TRBV27	NA	TRBJ2-2	TGTGCCAGCAGTTTAAACAGGGTCACCGGGGAGCTGTTTTTT	CASSLNRVTGELFF
TRBD2	TRBV28	NA	TRBJ2-3	TGTGCCAGCAGTAACTGGATGACTAGCGGGGGATATACGCAGTATTTT	CASSNWMTSGGYTQYF
TRBD1	TRBV19	NA	TRBJ2-7	TGTGCCAGTAGCCCAGCAGGGGGCATATTTTACGAGCAGTACTTC	CASSPAGGIFYEQYF
TRBD1	TRBV9	few	TRBJ1-1	TGTGCCAGCAGCAACACAGGGACAGGGGGAATGTGGACTGAAGCTTTCTTT	CASSNTGTGGMWTEAFF
TRBD2	TRBV7-3	NA	TRBJ2-2	TGTGCCAGCAGTTTGAGCCCGGGACTAGCGACGGGCGGGGAGCTGTTTTTT	CASSLSPGLATGGELFF
TRBD1	TRBV18	NA	TRBJ1-2	TGTGCCAGCTCAGACAGGGCAGGAGTAGCTGGCTACACCTTC	CASSDRAGVAGYTF
TRBD1	TRBV9	NA	TRBJ2-3	TGTGCCAGCAGCTTTCGACCGGGACAGGTTTTTACAGATACGCAGTATTTT	CASSFRPGQVFTDTQYF
TRBD1	TRBV5-1	NA	TRBJ1-2	TGCGCCAGCAGCTTGGCGGGACAGACTAACTATGGCTACACCTTC	CASSLAGQTNYGYTF
TRBD2	TRBV10-3	few	TRBJ2-1	TGTGCCATCAGTACATTAGCGGGAACGAATGAGCAGTTCTTC	CAISTLAGTNEQFF
TRBD2	TRBV7-2	NA	TRBJ2-3	TGTGCCAGCAGCCTTAGCGGGGTTAGAGATACGCAGTATTTT	CASSLSGVRDTQYF
NA	TRBV7-3	NA	TRBJ1-3	TGTGCCAGCAGCCTCGTCCGGAAATGGGCAGGGATAACTGGAAACACCATATATTTT	CASSLVRKWAGITGNTIYF
TRBD2	TRBV6-1	NA	TRBJ2-1	TGTGCCAGCAGTGATTGGCGGGGGGGCCCTTCTGAGCAGTTCTTC	CASSDWRGGPSEQFF
NA	TRBV5-1	NA	TRBJ2-3	TGCGCCAGCAGCTCTACGCCTGGGGGGGCTGGAGATACGCAGTATTTT	CASSSTPGGAGDTQYF
TRBD1	TRBV7-9	NA	TRBJ1-1	TGTGCCAGCACCCAGCAGGGGGCTTTGGGCACTGAAGCTTTCTTT	CASTQQGALGTEAFF
NA	TRBV9	NA	TRBJ1-3	TGTGCCAGCAGCCCTCCCGGGGGGGGAAACACCATATATTTT	CASSPPGGGNTIYF
NA	TRBV19	NA	TRBJ1-6	TGTGCCACTTCGACAGGTCCACATTCACCCCTCCACTTT	CATSTGPHSPLHF
TRBD2	TRBV5-1	NA	TRBJ2-7	TGCGCCAGCAGCTTGTGGGGACTAGCGGGGGGCCAAACCTACGAGCAGTACTTC	CASSLWGLAGGQTYEQYF
TRBD2	TRBV18	NA	TRBJ2-2	TGTGCCAGCTCACTATCGGGAGGGCCGCTCGGGGAGCTGTTTTTT	CASSLSGGPLGELFF
NA	TRBV3-1/TRBV3-2	NA	TRBJ1-1	TGTGCCAGCAGCCAAGATTACTGGAGCACTGAAGCTTTCTTT	CASSQDYWSTEAFF
NA	TRBV11-2	NA	TRBJ2-7	TGTGCCAGCAGCAAAGGGGACTGGTCCTACGAGCAGTACTTC	CASSKGDWSYEQYF
NA	TRBV19	NA	TRBJ1-1	TGTGCCAGTAGGCCCCTTCCACAGGGTCTGACTGAAGCTTTCTTT	CASRPLPQGLTEAFF
TRBD1	TRBV24-1	once	TRBJ2-7	TGTGCCACCAGTGACCACAGGGGTTACGAGCAGTACTTC	CATSDHRGYEQYF
NA	TRBV30	NA	TRBJ2-7	TGTGCCTGGAGTGTACGGCAGGGGTTTCCCTACGAGCAGTACTTC	CAWSVRQGFPYEQYF